This T cell receptor beta chain was sequenced in a study of regulatory T cells in long-lasting Graves disease. Study conclusions and caveats: Comparison showed that persistent patients shared more public clonotypes (about 2,700) than new patients (approximately 870).

As concerns this clonotype: Its antigen is unidentified.

This CDR3 has 14 residues. Trimming took off 6 bases at V and 4 bases at J, with 15 bases between the two ends. Through Arm-PCR of CDR3 regions and iRepertoire HTBI primers, TCR beta libraries were built. TCRdb recomputed calls from the multiplex PCR reads with MiXCR, one row per CDR3 protein. The profile shows roughly 260,000 distinct CDR3 sequences, 15% to 20% of them singletons. Noted time point: newly diagnosed GD, antithyroid drugs for less than 3 months. From PBMCs, RNA was extracted and then used to make the TCR library. These sequences were also reported in another study, on T cells in Graves' hyperthyroidism and ophthalmopathy. From that study: HTBI primers drove first-round RT-PCR of the TCR CDR3.

The receptor comes from a woman in her twenties or thirties with Graves disease. The sequenced sample was peripheral blood mononuclear cells (PBMCs), obtained at new diagnosis, from a patient treated with antithyroid drugs. The rearrangement links TRBV12-3 or TRBV12-4 to TRBJ1-2, with TRBD1 as a possible D gene (6 bases). The CDR3 here is CASSTHRVGYGYTF. In nucleotides, the CDR3 is TGTGCCAGCAGCACTCACAGGGTCGGCTATGGCTACACCTTC.